These 15 T cell receptor beta chains were sequenced from one sample in a study of cytomegalovirus exposure and HLA in healthy donors (TCRdb year 2017). Libraries were built with the immunoSEQ multiplex PCR assay. For the multiplex PCR, a mixture combining 60 forward primers for TCR Vbeta segments and 13 reverse primers for TCR Jbeta segments was used. TCRdb took this table from immuneACCESS and kept in-frame rearrangements with V and J called. Such tables lack part of the clones; where checked against another copy, unresolved V genes explain under half of the gap, and the rest is unexplained. The sample includes 45,000 to 65,000 clones, with around 82% observed a single time. The ten largest clones represent 3% of the sample. Sequencing was done on a sample of PBMCs. The origin of the receptors is a woman aged 18-29 years in good health and CMV-seronegative.

This rearrangement joins TRBV7-6 to TRBJ2-7, with 11 bases that match TRBD2. The trim removed 5 bases at V and 0 bases at J, leaving 3 bases unmatched. This CDR3 is built from 15 residues. Germline V gene data show CDR1 as SGHVS and CDR2 as FNYEAQ. The CDR3 DNA follows: TGTGCCAGCAGCGAAACTAGCGGGAGCTCCTACGAGCAGTACTTC. Protein sequence: CASSETSGSSYEQYF. The whole variable domain, filled in from reference TRBV7-6 and TRBJ2-7, reads GAGVSQSPRYKVTKRGQDVALRCDPISGHVSLYWYRQALGQGPEFLTYFNYEAQQDKSGLPNDRFSAERPEGSISTLTIQRTEQRDSAMYRCASSETSGSSYEQYFGPGTRLTVT.

The chain employs TRBV2 and TRBJ2-7, with D hard to call. The ends were cut back, 4 bases at V and 4 bases at J, with 11 bases in the middle. The CDR3 is 13 amino acids. CDR1 is SNHLY, CDR2 FYNNEI, per germline. The CDR3 reads CASSGGYLYEQYF. The CDR3 bases are TGTGCCAGCAGTGGAGGCTACCTTTACGAGCAGTACTTC. Variable domain in full (rest from reference TRBV2 and TRBJ2-7): EPEVTQTPSHQVTQMGQEVILRCVPISNHLYFYWYRQILGQKVEFLVSFYNNEISEKSEIFDDQFSVERPDGSNFTLKIRSTKLEDSAMYFCASSGGYLYEQYFGPGTRLTVT.

The rearrangement uses TRBV6-5 and TRBJ2-1, with D tentatively TRBD1 (5 bases). Germline CDR1 is MNHEY and CDR2 is SVGAGI. The CDR3 totals 13 residues. Trimming took off 0 bases at V and 6 bases at J, with 6 bases between the two ends. Here the CDR3 DNA reads TGTGCCAGCAGTTACTCGACAGCCAATGAGCAGTTCTTC. Its protein product is CASSYSTANEQFF.

The V and J genes are TRBV4-2 and TRBJ2-7; 9 positions match TRBD2. The junction had 1 base not matched to a gene; V was cut back by 0 bases and J by 7 bases. This CDR3 is built from 13 residues. The germline V gene encodes CDR1 LGHNA and CDR2 YNFKEQ. The CDR3 DNA is TGTGCCAGCAGCCAAGAACTAGCGGGTGAGCAGTACTTC. Its protein product is CASSQELAGEQYF.

The rearrangement uses TRBV28 and TRBJ1-2, with D maybe TRBD1 (5 bases). The CDR3 extends over 14 amino acids. The germline V and J ends were trimmed by 3 bases and 4 bases, with 12 bases remaining between them. The germline V gene encodes CDR1 MDHEN and CDR2 SYDVKM. DNA for the CDR3: TGTGCCAGCAGTTTCGGGACTGCTGGCTATGGCTACACCTTC. Its protein product is CASSFGTAGYGYTF.

The CDR3 reads CASSKDMYYGYTF. The CDR3 coding sequence is TGTGCCAGCAGCAAGGACATGTACTATGGCTACACCTTC. The chain is built from TRBV27 and TRBJ1-2; D is perhaps TRBD1 (5 bases). This CDR3 region has 13 residues. Germline CDR1 and CDR2: MNHEY and SMNVEV (reference sequence). V was pared by 6 bases and J by 3 bases, with 11 bases between.

V gene TRBV6-5 combines with J gene TRBJ1-6; D possibly corresponds to TRBD1 (5 bases). The CDR3 sequence is 15 residues long. Deletions cut 0 bases from V and 7 bases from J, with 10 bases between. Per germline, CDR1 MNHEY and CDR2 SVGAGI. The CDR3 nucleotides read TGTGCCAGCAGTTACTCTGGGGGGAGAAATTCACCCCTCCACTTT. Translated, it gives CASSYSGGRNSPLHF.

The chain joins TRBV5-6 to TRBJ2-5; D unclear. The J call may be wrong; the DNA end is better matched by TRBJ2-7. CDR3 size: 13 residues. The germline CDR1 and CDR2 sequences are SGHDT and YYEEEE. The CDR3 loop is CASSLRISYEQYF. The CDR3 nucleotides are TGTGCCAGCAGCTTGCGCATCTCCTACGAGCAGTACTTC.

This chain links TRBV5-1 with TRBJ2-1; TRBD1 matches at 7 bases. Germline-derived CDR1 and CDR2 are SGHRS and YFSETQ. The V and J ends lost 0 bases and 3 bases, in that order; junction bases with no gene match: 6. The CDR3 is 16 residues long. Written as DNA, the CDR3 is TGCGCCAGCAGCTTGGCCCCGGGACAGAACTACAATGAGCAGTTCTTC. It yields the protein CASSLAPGQNYNEQFF.

The J gene is TRBJ1-1, the V gene TRBV30; D not certain. V dropped 4 bases and J dropped 5 bases, with 17 bases sitting between them. Germline CDR1 is GTSNPN and CDR2 is SVGIG (reference sequence). This CDR3 is 14 amino acids long. The CDR3 coding sequence is TGTGCCTGGATGAGGGAGCTTCGCAGGACTGAAGCTTTCTTT. This encodes CAWMRELRRTEAFF.

The rearrangement links TRBV27 to TRBJ1-5; a possible D gene is TRBD1 (5 bases). The CDR3 runs to 15 residues. Germline V gives CDR1 MNHEY, CDR2 SMNVEV (reference sequence). Between the trimmed V and J ends, which lost 0 bases and 6 bases, there was a span of 12 bases. The CDR3 here is CASSLSGGVGQPQHF. The CDR3 DNA reads TGTGCCAGCAGTTTATCAGGAGGGGTTGGTCAGCCCCAGCATTTT.

V usage is TRBV9 and J usage is TRBJ2-7, with a tentative D call TRBD1 (5 bases). V was shortened by 3 bases and J by 3 bases, with 19 bases between the two germline ends. The CDR3 spans 16 residues. Germline-derived CDR1 and CDR2 are SGDLS and YYNGEE. The CDR3 region has the DNA TGTGCCAGCAGCGAGAGGCCATGGCAGACAGTCTACGAGCAGTACTTC. This gives the protein CASSERPWQTVYEQYF.

The chain links TRBV5-4 to TRBJ1-2, with 9 nucleotides matching TRBD1. The CDR3 length is 14 residues. The germline CDR1 and CDR2 sequences are SGHNT and YYREEE (reference sequence). The V gene end was trimmed by 3 bases and the J gene end by 4 bases; junction bases not matched to a gene: 4. CDR3 coding DNA: TGTGCCAGCAGCTCCGGGACAGGGTTCTATGGCTACACCTTC. Residues: CASSSGTGFYGYTF.

The chain combines TRBV5-1 with TRBJ2-5, with 14 nucleotides matching TRBD2. Trimming took 6 bases from V and 3 from J; bases not matched to a gene: 4. This CDR3 has 15 amino acids. Germline loops: CDR1 SGHRS, CDR2 YFSETQ. The CDR3 reads CASKPGLAGEETQYF. For the CDR3, the DNA is TGCGCCAGCAAACCGGGACTAGCGGGGGAAGAGACCCAGTACTTC.

Note on this clone: Here the CDR3 omits its conserved ending phenylalanine or tryptophan, so a read error is the likely source. The genes are TRBV15 and TRBJ2-7; D may be TRBD2 (5 bases). The CDR3 is 15 residues long. The ends were cut back, 0 bases at V and 0 bases at J, with 9 bases in the middle. Germline V gene data show CDR1 as LNHNV and CDR2 as YYDKDF (reference sequence). DNA for the CDR3: TGTGCCACCAGCAGAGATGGGAGTACCTCCTACGAGCAGTACCTC. Amino acids: CATSRDGSTSYEQYL.